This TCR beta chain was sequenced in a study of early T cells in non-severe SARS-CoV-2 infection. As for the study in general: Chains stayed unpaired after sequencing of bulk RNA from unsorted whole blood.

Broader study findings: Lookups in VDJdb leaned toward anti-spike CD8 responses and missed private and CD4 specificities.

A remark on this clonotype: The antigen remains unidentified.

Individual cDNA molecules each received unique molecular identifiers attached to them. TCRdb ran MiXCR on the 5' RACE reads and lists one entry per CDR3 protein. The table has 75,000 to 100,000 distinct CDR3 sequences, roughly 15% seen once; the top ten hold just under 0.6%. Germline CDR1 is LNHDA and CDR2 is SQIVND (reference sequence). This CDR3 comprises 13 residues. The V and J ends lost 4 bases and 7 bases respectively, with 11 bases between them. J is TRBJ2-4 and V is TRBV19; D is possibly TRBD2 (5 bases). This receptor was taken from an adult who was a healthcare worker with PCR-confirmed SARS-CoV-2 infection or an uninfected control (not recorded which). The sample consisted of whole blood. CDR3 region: CASSTPGENIQYF. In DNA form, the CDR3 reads TGTGCCAGTAGTACCCCCGGGGAGAACATTCAGTACTTC.